This T cell receptor beta chain stems from a study of radiation and T cells in renal cell carcinoma (TCRdb year 2020). Broadly, across the study: In total, about 51 samples underwent TCR beta sequencing: about 25 tumors plus 27 peripheral blood samples. The final blood draw was performed at 4 weeks after radiation, at the same time as nephrectomy. In the approximately 49 samples combined, 4 million to 5 million unique CDR3 nucleotide sequences were found, encoding approximately 2,800,000 unique CDR3 amino acid sequences.

What the authors observed across the whole study: Effects of radiation dose or scheduling on the TCR repertoire could not be addressed with the single-armed trial design. Because pretreatment tumor biopsies were not available, the study could not determine whether clonotypes were already present within the tumor at baseline. In blood, the top tumor clonotypes increased from baseline to 2 weeks after radiation and then shrank by 4 weeks, which suggests a temporary expansion of tumor-resident clones. Tracking of blood repertoire dynamics stopped at about 27 days after treatment, with no follow-up past that point.

The time point tag for this specimen amounts to: blood 4 weeks post-SBRT, at nephrectomy. The treatment or condition label here, explained by the study, means: 15 Gy SBRT to primary tumor, nephrectomy 4 weeks later. The samples were obtained from a clinical trial, where primary renal cell carcinomas were treated with 15 Gy stereotactic body radiation therapy and then removed by nephrectomy 4 weeks afterward. Serial peripheral blood from radiation-treated patients was sampled at baseline, 2 weeks and 4 weeks after SBRT to track tumor-enriched clonotypes. Renal cell carcinoma with clear cell pathology was present in all patients. The QIAamp DNA Blood Mini Kit (Qiagen) was used to prepare genomic DNA for TCR sequencing. The analyses included only samples that passed all quality control checks. TCR beta libraries were generated from genomic DNA with the immunoSEQ kit, following the manufacturer's recommendations. For library preparation, a first multiplex PCR was performed with proprietary primers, followed by a second PCR in which unique barcodes were added, and bead cleanups were performed after each round. Each sample batch included a kit-provided positive control reaction and a negative control reaction. The final libraries were assessed on an Agilent 4200 TapeStation D1000 ScreenTape, pooled by volume, and quantified by qPCR. Sequencing was performed on an Illumina NextSeq500 with a MidOutput 150-cycle cartridge, and 156 Read1 and 15 Index1 cycles were run with kit custom primers. The pooled library was loaded at 0.9 to 1 pM with a roughly 22% PhiX control spike-in. The paper's data handling went like this. Vendor-processed data were analyzed in R, and a clonotype was defined as all T cells sharing the same CDR3 nucleotide sequence. For clone abundance analyses, frequencies were normalized to the 10,000 most abundant clones per sample. Public T cell clones, averaging fewer than five per sample, were removed before analysis. A difference in abundance of at least 32-fold between compartments was used to define tumor-enriched and baseline blood-enriched clonotypes. A beta-binomial differential abundance model was used to identify clonotypes that expanded or contracted between blood time points. Similarity between tumor and blood repertoires was quantified using the Baroni-Urbani and Buser coefficient, and groups were compared with two-tailed Wilcoxon tests in R. TCRdb carries this immuneACCESS record with in-frame sequences only. Its versions omit some clonotypes, under half of them owing to an unresolved V gene in the studies checked, with the rest unexplained. V and J calls and clone size are copied from that table; D and trimming were computed from the DNA. The table for this sample lists about 74,000 clones; 89% of them were counted only once. The ten largest clones add up to over 5.5% of the sample.

In the germline V gene (reference sequence), CDR1 corresponds to MNHNY and CDR2 to SVGAGI. Ends trimmed: V by 6 bases, J by 1 base; bases unmatched to a gene: 7. Including the terminal cysteine and phenylalanine, the CDR3 comprises 15 residues. Of the read, only the CDR3 DNA is kept; its 45 bases are in frame from base 1. A remark on this clone: Its antigen specificity is not known. The input lacks base qualities; no much larger clone sits a single base away.

Recombination linked TRBV6-6 to TRBJ1-1, with 8 middle bases fitting TRBD1. The sequencing used blood, collected from a patient whose treatment included radiotherapy and nephrectomy. The receptor comes from an older woman with renal cell carcinoma. The encoded CDR3 is CASRRQGTRNTEAFF. The DNA sequence is TGTGCCAGCAGAAGACAGGGGACTCGGAACACTGAAGCTTTCTTT.